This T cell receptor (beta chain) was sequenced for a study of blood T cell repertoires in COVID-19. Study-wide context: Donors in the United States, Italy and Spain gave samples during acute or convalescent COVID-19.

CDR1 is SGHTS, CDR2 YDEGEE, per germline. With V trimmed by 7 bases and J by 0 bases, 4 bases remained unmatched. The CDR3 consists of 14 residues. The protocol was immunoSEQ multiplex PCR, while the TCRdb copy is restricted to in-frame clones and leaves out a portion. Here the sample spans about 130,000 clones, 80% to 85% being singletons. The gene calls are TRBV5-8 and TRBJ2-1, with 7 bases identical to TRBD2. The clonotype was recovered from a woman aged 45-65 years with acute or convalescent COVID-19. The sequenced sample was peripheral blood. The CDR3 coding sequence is TGTGCCAGCCCCCGCGGGAGCTCCTACAATGAGCAGTTCTTC. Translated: CASPRGSSYNEQFF.